This T cell receptor (beta chain) was recovered during a study of blood T cell repertoires in COVID-19. Sequencing used immunoSEQ multiplex PCR; TCRdb keeps in-frame clones, though not all of them. The sample yields around 220,000 clones, around 89% seen once. Participants, 18 to 89 years old, spanned 25 or so US areas. Shortly before study entry, within 2 weeks, exposed participants had met a COVID-19 case. Trimming stripped 4 bases from V and 7 bases from J, with 14 bases between. The CDR3 extends over 13 amino acids. Germline assignment: CDR1 SGHRS and CDR2 YFSETQ. The sample taken for sequencing was PBMCs or T cells enriched from blood (not recorded which). The chain employs TRBV5-1 and TRBJ1-2; tentative D call: TRBD1 (6 bases). The TCR comes from a man aged 30-40 years who had been exposed to COVID-19. In DNA, the CDR3 is TGCGCCAGCAGCATTGACAGGCGAGGTGGCTACACCTTC. It codes for CASSIDRRGGYTF. Variable domain in full (rest from reference TRBV5-1 and TRBJ1-2): KAGVTQTPRYLIKTRGQQVTLSCSPISGHRSVSWYQQTPGQGLQFLFEYFSETQRNKGNFPGRFSGRQFSNSRSEMNVSTLELGDSALYLCASSIDRRGGYTFGSGTRLTVV.